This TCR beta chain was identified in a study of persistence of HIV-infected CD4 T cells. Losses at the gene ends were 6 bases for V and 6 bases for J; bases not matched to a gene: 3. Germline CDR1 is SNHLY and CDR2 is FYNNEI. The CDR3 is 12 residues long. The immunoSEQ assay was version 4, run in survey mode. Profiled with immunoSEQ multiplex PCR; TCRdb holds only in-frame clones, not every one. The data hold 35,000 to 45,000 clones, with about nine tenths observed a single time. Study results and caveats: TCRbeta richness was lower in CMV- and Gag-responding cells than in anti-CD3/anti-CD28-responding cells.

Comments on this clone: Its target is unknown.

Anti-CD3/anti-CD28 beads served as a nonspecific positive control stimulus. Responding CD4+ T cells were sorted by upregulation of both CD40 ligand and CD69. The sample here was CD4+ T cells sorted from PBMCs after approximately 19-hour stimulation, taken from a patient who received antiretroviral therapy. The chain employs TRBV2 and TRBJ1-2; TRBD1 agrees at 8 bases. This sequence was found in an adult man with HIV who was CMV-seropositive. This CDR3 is CASSAGGNGYTF. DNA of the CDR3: TGTGCCAGCAGCGCAGGGGGCAATGGCTACACCTTC.